Listed below are T cell receptor beta chains from one sample, sequenced in a study of blood T cell repertoires in COVID-19. The table came from immunoSEQ multiplex PCR; TCRdb's copy has only in-frame clones and leaves some out. The sample yields 150,000 to 200,000 clones, more than 85% seen once. Sequenced input: peripheral blood. Receptors were obtained from a man aged 70 or older with active or convalescent COVID-19. Both conserved end residues are part of each CDR3. A D gene is named only where the DNA matches it firmly. Rows give clone size only sometimes, using once, few, many, or a class for an expanded clone.

D gene	J gene	clone size	V gene	CDR3 protein	CDR3 DNA
TRBD1	TRBJ2-5	once	TRBV9	CASSVERGTGQTQYF	TGTGCCAGCAGCGTAGAGAGGGGGACAGGGCAGACCCAGTACTTC
-	TRBJ1-1	-	TRBV4-1	CASSQQQWNTEAFF	TGCGCCAGCAGCCAGCAACAGTGGAACACTGAAGCTTTCTTT
-	TRBJ2-5	-	TRBV6-6	CASSYGWGYPYF	TGTGCCAGCAGTTACGGGTGGGGCTACCCGTACTTC
TRBD1	TRBJ2-1	-	TRBV4-1	CASSQDRGSYNEQFF	TGCGCCAGCAGCCAGGACAGGGGCTCCTACAATGAGCAGTTCTTC
TRBD2	TRBJ2-1	-	TRBV18	CASSPTSGRKYNEQFF	TGTGCCAGCTCACCGACTAGCGGGAGAAAGTACAATGAGCAGTTCTTC
-	TRBJ1-4	-	TRBV5-6	CASSLAGRSEKLFF	TGTGCCAGCAGCTTGGCAGGCCGTAGTGAAAAACTGTTTTTT
TRBD1	TRBJ1-2	-	TRBV2	CASSDGGGADYGYTF	TGTGCCAGCAGTGACGGAGGGGGCGCGGACTATGGCTACACCTTC
-	TRBJ1-1	-	TRBV2	CASSGANTEAFF	TGTGCCAGCAGTGGGGCGAACACTGAAGCTTTCTTT
TRBD2	TRBJ2-1	once	TRBV18	CASSPTGLAGYEQFF	TGTGCCAGCTCACCAACGGGGCTAGCGGGGTACGAGCAGTTCTTC
-	TRBJ2-7	-	TRBV21-1	CASSSRPVNRERYYEQYF	TGTGCCAGCAGCTCGCGACCGGTCAACAGGGAGAGGTACTACGAGCAGTACTTC
-	TRBJ2-5	-	TRBV5-4	CASSNRDSGTQYF	TGTGCCAGCAGTAACAGGGATTCTGGGACCCAGTACTTC